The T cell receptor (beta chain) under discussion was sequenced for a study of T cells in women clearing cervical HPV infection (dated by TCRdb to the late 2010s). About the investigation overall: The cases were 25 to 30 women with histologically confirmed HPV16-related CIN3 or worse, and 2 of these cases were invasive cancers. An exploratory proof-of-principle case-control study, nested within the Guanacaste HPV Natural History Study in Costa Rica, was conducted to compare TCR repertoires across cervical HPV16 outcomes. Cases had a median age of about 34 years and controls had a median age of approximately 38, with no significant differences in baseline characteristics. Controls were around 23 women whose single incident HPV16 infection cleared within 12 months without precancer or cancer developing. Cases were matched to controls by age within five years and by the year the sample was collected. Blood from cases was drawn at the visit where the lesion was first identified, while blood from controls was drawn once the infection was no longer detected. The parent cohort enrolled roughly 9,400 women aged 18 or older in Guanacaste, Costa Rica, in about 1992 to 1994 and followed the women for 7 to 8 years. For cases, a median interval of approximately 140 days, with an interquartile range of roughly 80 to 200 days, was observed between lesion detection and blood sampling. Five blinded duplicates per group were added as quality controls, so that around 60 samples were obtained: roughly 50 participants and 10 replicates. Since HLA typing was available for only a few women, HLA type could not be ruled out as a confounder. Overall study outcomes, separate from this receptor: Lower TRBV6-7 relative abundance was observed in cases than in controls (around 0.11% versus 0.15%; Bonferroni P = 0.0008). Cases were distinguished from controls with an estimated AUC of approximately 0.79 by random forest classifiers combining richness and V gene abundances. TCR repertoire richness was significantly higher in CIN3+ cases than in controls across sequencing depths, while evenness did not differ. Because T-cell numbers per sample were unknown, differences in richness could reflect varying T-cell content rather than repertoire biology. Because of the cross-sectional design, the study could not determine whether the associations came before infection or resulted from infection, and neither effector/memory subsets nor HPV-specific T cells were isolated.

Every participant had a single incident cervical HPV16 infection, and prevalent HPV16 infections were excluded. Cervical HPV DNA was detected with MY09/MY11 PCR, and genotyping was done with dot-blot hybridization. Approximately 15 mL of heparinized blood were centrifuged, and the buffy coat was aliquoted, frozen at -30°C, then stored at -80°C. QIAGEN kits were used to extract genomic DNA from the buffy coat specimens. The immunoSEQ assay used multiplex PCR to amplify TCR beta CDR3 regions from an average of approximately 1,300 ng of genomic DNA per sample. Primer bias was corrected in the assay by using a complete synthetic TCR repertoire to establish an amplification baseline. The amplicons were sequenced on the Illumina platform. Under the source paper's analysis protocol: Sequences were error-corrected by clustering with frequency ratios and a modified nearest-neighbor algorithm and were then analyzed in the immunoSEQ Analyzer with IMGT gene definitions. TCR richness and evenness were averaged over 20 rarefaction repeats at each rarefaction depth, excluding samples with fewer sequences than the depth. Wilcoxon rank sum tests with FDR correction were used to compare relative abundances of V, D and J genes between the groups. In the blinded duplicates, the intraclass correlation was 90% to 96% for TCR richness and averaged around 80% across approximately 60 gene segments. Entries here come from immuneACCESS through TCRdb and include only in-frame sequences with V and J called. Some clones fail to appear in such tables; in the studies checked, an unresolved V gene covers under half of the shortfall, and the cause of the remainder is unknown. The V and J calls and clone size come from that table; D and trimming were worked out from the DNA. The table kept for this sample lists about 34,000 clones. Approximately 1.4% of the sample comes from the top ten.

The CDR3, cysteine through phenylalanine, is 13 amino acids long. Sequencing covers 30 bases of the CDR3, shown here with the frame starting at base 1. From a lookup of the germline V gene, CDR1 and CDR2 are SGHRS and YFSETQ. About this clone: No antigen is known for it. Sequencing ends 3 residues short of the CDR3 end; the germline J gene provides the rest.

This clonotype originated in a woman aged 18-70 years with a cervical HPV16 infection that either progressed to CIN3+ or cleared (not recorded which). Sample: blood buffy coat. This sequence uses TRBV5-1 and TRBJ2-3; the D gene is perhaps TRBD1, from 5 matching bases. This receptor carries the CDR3 CASSPGQSETQYF. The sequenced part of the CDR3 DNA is TGCGCCAGCAGTCCAGGGCAGTCGGAGACG.